The T cell receptor beta chain described here comes from a study of OX40 agonist ivuxolimab in advanced cancers. Some clones are missing from TCRdb's copy, which holds only in-frame ones; the method was immunoSEQ multiplex PCR. The sample records around 74,000 clones, approximately 85% being singletons. CDR1 LNHDA and CDR2 SQIVND come from the germline V gene (reference sequence). V was pared by 6 bases and J by 2 bases, with 9 bases of the junction left unmatched. This CDR3 has 17 amino acids. The chain couples TRBV19 to TRBJ1-5, with TRBD1 matching 11 bases. The sequenced sample was CD4+ or CD8+ T cells sorted from blood, obtained in a trial of the OX40 agonist ivuxolimab. This receptor was taken from an adult with an advanced solid tumor such as melanoma, head and neck, liver or kidney cancer. CDR3 DNA: TGTGCCAGTAGCAGGACAGGGGGCAAAGTGGGCAATCAGCCCCAGCATTTT. The encoded protein is CASSRTGGKVGNQPQHF.